This T cell receptor (beta chain) came from a study of blood T cell repertoires in COVID-19. Across the whole study: Donors in the United States, Italy and Spain gave samples during acute or convalescent COVID-19. PBMCs, B-cell-depleted T cells, or T cells provided the cDNA or gDNA that made up the material.

This CDR3 contains 16 residues. V trimming: 2 bases; J trimming: 1 base; junction bases outside the gene matches: 7. Germline V gene data show CDR1 as SGHKS and CDR2 as YYEKEE (reference sequence). Per the authors' pipeline: Estimation of nucleated cell counts was performed using reference gene primer amplification. Here immunoSEQ multiplex PCR was the method, and the copy in TCRdb shows in-frame clones only, minus some. V and J calls and clone size are given by that table; D and trimming were obtained from the DNA. The sample contains about 250,000 clones, approximately 91% of which appear only once.

Sequences were obtained from peripheral blood. The chain joins TRBV5-5 to TRBJ2-5, with TRBD2 matching 8 bases. The sequence was collected from a man aged 25-45 years with COVID-19, enrolled during active disease. The CDR3 bases are TGTGCCAGCAGCTTTTCGGGACTAGTTTCCCAAGAGACCCAGTACTTC. Translating gives CASSFSGLVSQETQYF.